The present T cell receptor (beta chain) was sequenced within a study of blood T cells in healthy people across ages. Study conclusions and caveats: Across the age range, TCR beta diversity per million T cells fell in a roughly linear way.

This clonotype was seen a handful of times. As yet, its antigen is unknown. A J-beta primer mix and a sample-barcoded 5' primer were used in a second PCR of about 7 to 12 cycles. TCRdb analysed the 5' RACE reads with MiXCR anew, one entry per CDR3 protein. The sample yields approximately 800,000 distinct CDR3 sequences, more than 45% seen once. CDR3 length equals 12 residues. Germline loops: CDR1 SGHTA, CDR2 FQGNSA. V was cut by 5 bases and J by 6 bases, with 9 bases left in between. The source of this sequence is a young man in good health. Sequencing was performed on blood. The chain joins TRBV7-2 to TRBJ2-3; D remains ambiguous. The CDR3: CASSLYRDTQYF. As DNA, the CDR3 is TGTGCCAGCAGCCTCTATCGCGATACGCAGTATTTT.